One TCR beta chain is described in this entry. There are a few counts of this clone. Its binding antigen is unknown. Base qualities are not recorded, but no much larger clone differs from it by a single base. Library construction relied on the immunoSEQ multiplex PCR assay. Under the source paper's analysis protocol: A statistical classification framework was developed to diagnose cytomegalovirus status using the catalog of TCR beta chain sequences. TCRdb obtained this table from immuneACCESS and retained in-frame rearrangements with V and J assigned. These tables miss some clones; where compared with another copy, unresolved V genes account for less than half of the shortfall, and the remainder is unexplained. For V, J and clone size, that table is used; D and trimming come from the DNA. The sample contains around 190,000 clones, 85% of them found a single time. Together, the top ten hold 15% to 20% of the sample.

These data belong to a study of cytomegalovirus exposure and HLA in healthy donors (dated by TCRdb to about 2017). About the investigation overall: A later analysis indicated that the 95 to 150 validation repertoires were generated on the platform also employed for the roughly 720 repertoires of the first cohort. Along with the approximately 620-subject first cohort, a separate validation cohort of around 120 different subjects was used. To predict cytomegalovirus infection status, the study brought together high-throughput TCR immunosequencing, statistical association of individual TCRs with disease status, and machine learning. The study aimed to test whether signatures of past pathogen exposure could be identified by cataloging public T cell receptors. Results and caveats for the whole study, not just this receptor: In both the original and validation cohorts, the classifier was reported to diagnose cytomegalovirus status with high specificity and sensitivity. It was suggested by the authors that the approach could potentially be generalized to other disease states and immunological phenotypes. Most TCR sequences were observed very rarely across donors, whereas some public TCRs were present in many individuals. The study gave a list of under 200 TCR beta chains associated with cytomegalovirus. A later analysis found that TCRs clustered in the first cohort also tended to co-occur in the 95 to 150 validation repertoires, with 94% of cluster scores above 0. In vitro tests confirmed that a few of the cytomegalovirus-associated TCR beta chains recognize cytomegalovirus antigens. The validation cohort had no HLA typing available for a later analysis, so co-occurrence within that cohort was assessed over all 110 or so repertoires.

Separate from the roughly 630-subject first cohort, the validation cohort of more than 90 subjects was the group to which the donors belonged. From a lookup of the germline V gene, CDR1 and CDR2 are MDHEN and SYDVKM. A distance of 14 bases separates the germline ends of V and J, which lose 2 bases and 1 base respectively. Including the terminal cysteine and phenylalanine, the CDR3 comprises 16 residues. CDR3 DNA is the only sequence kept; it has 48 bases, read in frame from the first base. The sequenced material came from PBMCs. The chain is encoded by TRBV28 joined to TRBJ1-1; confidence is insufficient to name the D gene. The sequence came from a man aged 18 to 30 in good health and CMV-seropositive. The nucleotides are TGTGCCAGCAGTTTACCCTCCCGACCGGGGAACACTGAAGCTTTCTTT. The encoded protein is CASSLPSRPGNTEAFF.